Presented here are 10 T cell receptor beta chains from one specimen sequenced in a study of CXCR3-negative and CXCR3-positive naive CD8 T cells. Overall study findings and caveats: Higher TRB CDR3 hydrophobicity marked CXCR3-positive naive cells relative to CXCR3-negative naive cells.

UMI-tagged TRB cDNA libraries were built via 5' RACE. One entry per CDR3 protein, without DNA, is what TCRdb gives after re-calling the 5' RACE reads. The table for this sample gives 75,000 to 100,000 distinct CDR3 sequences. Antigens of these TCRs are unknown. The sample consisted of naive CXCR3+ CD8+ T cells from blood. Subset denoted: CD45RO-CCR7+CD27+CD95- naive CD8+ T cells expressing CXCR3 (TNR3+). These receptor sequences come from a human donor in good health. Some clones in this sample may be carry-over from other donors' samples.

The rearrangement links TRBV7-3 to TRBJ1-1. CDR1 is SGHTA and CDR2 is FQGTGA in the germline V gene. CDR3 length equals 15 residues. The CDR3 is CASSSSLTVNTEAFF.

The chain links TRBV2 to TRBJ1-1. This CDR3 has 12 residues. Germline CDR1 SNHLY, CDR2 FYNNEI. The chain's CDR3 is CASSEQSTEAFF.

The rearrangement joins TRBV19 to TRBJ2-7. Per the germline V gene, CDR1 is LNHDA and CDR2 is SQIVND (reference sequence). The CDR3 spans 14 residues. Here the CDR3 reads CASSIYGASYEQYF.

The genes are TRBV4-1 and TRBJ2-2; TCRdb proposes TRBD1, but this gene call is untestable without DNA. Germline CDR1 MGHRA, CDR2 YSYEKL. This CDR3 region has 14 residues. CDR3 region: CASSQESGAGELFF.

The chain employs TRBV5-6 and TRBJ2-3; TCRdb picks TRBD2, but there is no DNA to check that call. The germline V gene has CDR1 SGHDT and CDR2 YYEEEE. The CDR3 consists of 16 residues. The CDR3 sequence: CASSFLAGGPTDTQYF.

V is TRBV28 and J is TRBJ2-7; TCRdb's D gene call, TRBD2, goes unchecked for lack of DNA. Germline CDR1 and CDR2: MDHEN and SYDVKM. This CDR3 contains 17 residues. The CDR3 loop is CASSLPGLAGGPYEQYF.

The chain has TRBV7-9 and TRBJ2-2. The germline CDR1 and CDR2 sequences are SEHNR and FQNEAQ (reference sequence). The CDR3 totals 15 residues. Here the CDR3 reads CASSLNSGSTGELFF.

This rearrangement joins TRBV7-2 to TRBJ2-1; TCRdb's D call, TRBD2, is unchecked because there is no DNA. CDR3 length equals 12 residues. Germline lookup yields CDR1 SGHTA and CDR2 FQGNSA. CDR3 protein: CASSLTKARQFF.

This chain uses TRBV25-1 with TRBJ2-1; the TCRdb D gene call, TRBD1, has no DNA to confirm it. The V gene's germline CDR1 is MGHDK and CDR2 SYGVNS. The CDR3 is 17 residues long. The CDR3 sequence is CASSESRDLSLYNEQFF. Together with reference TRBV25-1 and TRBJ2-1, the CDR3 gives the full variable domain: EADIYQTPRYLVIGTGKKITLECSQTMGHDKMYWYQQDPGMELHLIHYSYGVNSTEKGDLSSESTVSRIRTEHFPLTLESARPSHTSQYLCASSESRDLSLYNEQFFGPGTRLTVL.

This rearrangement joins TRBV20-1 to TRBJ2-3; TCRdb names TRBD1, which stays unverified in the absence of DNA. The CDR3 is made up of 13 amino acids. CDR1 and CDR2 from the germline V gene are DFQATT and SNEGSKA (reference sequence). This CDR3 is CSGTGQGVYSQYF.